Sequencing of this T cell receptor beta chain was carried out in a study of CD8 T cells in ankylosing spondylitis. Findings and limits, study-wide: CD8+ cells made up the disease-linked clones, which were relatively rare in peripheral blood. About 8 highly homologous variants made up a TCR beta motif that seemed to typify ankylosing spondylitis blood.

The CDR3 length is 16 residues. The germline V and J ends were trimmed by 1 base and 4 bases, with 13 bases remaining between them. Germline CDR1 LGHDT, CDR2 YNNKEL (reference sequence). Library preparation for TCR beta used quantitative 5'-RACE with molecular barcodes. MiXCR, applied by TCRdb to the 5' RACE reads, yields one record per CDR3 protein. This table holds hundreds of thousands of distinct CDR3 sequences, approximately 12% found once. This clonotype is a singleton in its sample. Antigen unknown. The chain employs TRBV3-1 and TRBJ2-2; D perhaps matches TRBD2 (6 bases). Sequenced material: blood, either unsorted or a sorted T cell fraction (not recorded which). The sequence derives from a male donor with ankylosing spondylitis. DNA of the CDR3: TGTGCCAGCAGCCAAGTAGGCGGGGTGGGCACCGGGGAGCTGTTTTTT. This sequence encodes CASSQVGGVGTGELFF.